This T cell receptor beta chain stems from a study of T-cell reconstitution after alpha-beta-depleted transplantation in children. This clonotype has only a few counts. For TCRbeta, the library was prepared with unique molecular identifiers. TCRdb independently ran MiXCR on the PCR reads; one entry per CDR3 protein. This table has just under 550,000 distinct CDR3 sequences, around 20% appearing once. The CDR3 length is 15 residues. The germline V gene has CDR1 SEHNR and CDR2 FQNEAQ (reference sequence). J gave up 7 bases and V 5 bases, and 10 bases lay outside the gene matches. The TCR originated in a human donor who donated a stem cell graft to a child with acute lymphoblastic leukemia. The sequencing here drew on PBMCs from the stem cell graft donor, taken from the stem cell graft. The chain combines TRBV7-9 with TRBJ2-7; TRBD2 matches 11 bases. CDR3 sequence (DNA): TGTGCCAGCAGCCCTACGCGGACTAGCGGGCCGGAGCAGTACTTC. It specifies CASSPTRTSGPEQYF.